This is a list of T cell receptor beta chains from one sample in a study of beta chain features in type 1 diabetes. Only in-frame clones appear in the TCRdb table, and some are missing; sequencing was by immunoSEQ multiplex PCR. The sample has approximately 340,000 clones, over 12% seen once. Specimen: naive CD4+ T cells from blood. The receptors here all came from a woman in her late teens or twenties in good health. Each CDR3 is given with its conserved first and last residue. A D gene is named only where the DNA matches it firmly. Expanded clones get a size class; other rows say once, few or many, or leave the size out.

TRBJ2-3 | 13 | TRBD1 | . | TRBV27 | TGTGCCAGCAGACGGACAGGGACTGATACGCAGTATTTT | CASRRTGTDTQYF
TRBJ2-2 | 14 | TRBD1 | . | TRBV29-1 | TGCAGCGTCAGGGACAGAGCGAACACCGGGGAGCTGTTTTTT | CSVRDRANTGELFF
TRBJ1-2 | 14 | TRBD1 | . | TRBV5-4 | TGTGCCAGCAGCCTGACAGGGAAGAACTATGGCTACACCTTC | CASSLTGKNYGYTF
TRBJ2-1 | 13 | TRBD1 | few | TRBV25-1 | TGTGCCAGCAGTGCGAGGACAGGGAATGAGCAGTTCTTC | CASSARTGNEQFF
TRBJ2-7 | 15 | TRBD1 | few | TRBV4-3 | TGCGCCAGCAGCATACGGACAGGGGGATCCTACGAGCAGTACTTC | CASSIRTGGSYEQYF
TRBJ1-2 | 16 | . | few | TRBV18 | TGTGCCAGCTCACCATTCCGTACAGGGCTGAAGGAAGGCTACACCTTC | CASSPFRTGLKEGYTF
TRBJ1-5 | 14 | TRBD1 | . | TRBV18 | TGTGCCAGCTCGAGCCTAGACAGGGATCAGCCCCAGCATTTT | CASSSLDRDQPQHF
TRBJ2-2 | 14 | . | once | TRBV9 | TGTGCCAGCAGCGTAGACCTAGCGAACGGGGAGCTGTTTTTT | CASSVDLANGELFF
TRBJ2-3 | 12 | . | . | TRBV7-2 | TGTGCCAGCAGCACCTACACAGATACGCAGTATTTT | CASSTYTDTQYF
TRBJ1-1 | 13 | TRBD1 | few | TRBV30 | TGTGCCTGGAGGGACAGGGGGAACACTGAAGCTTTCTTT | CAWRDRGNTEAFF
TRBJ1-3 | 16 | TRBD1 | few | TRBV6-5 | TGTGCCAGCAGTTCCGAATTTGACAGGGCGATAAACACCATATATTTT | CASSSEFDRAINTIYF
TRBJ2-7 | 12 | TRBD1 | . | TRBV29-1 | TGCAGCTCCCGGGACAGGGGGCTCGAGCAGTACTTC | CSSRDRGLEQYF
TRBJ2-1 | 15 | TRBD2 | few | TRBV7-9 | TGTGCCAGCTCTCCGTGGGGGGGCTCCTACAATGAGCAGTTCTTC | CASSPWGGSYNEQFF
TRBJ2-1 | 11 | TRBD2 | . | TRBV20-1 | TGCAGTCTTAGCGGGAGCAATGAGCAGTTCTTC | CSLSGSNEQFF
TRBJ2-7 | 13 | . | . | TRBV19 | TGTGCCAGTAGTAACGGACTATTCTACGAGCAGTACTTC | CASSNGLFYEQYF
TRBJ1-5 | 14 | TRBD1 | . | TRBV30 | TGTGCCTGGAAGAGACAGGGCGGCCGTCAGCCCCAGCATTTT | CAWKRQGGRQPQHF
TRBJ1-1 | 14 | . | . | TRBV18 | TGTGCCAGCTCGCAACAGGGAGGGGACACTGAAGCTTTCTTT | CASSQQGGDTEAFF
TRBJ2-6 | 18 | TRBD1 | few | TRBV9 | TGTGCCAGCAGCCCGAAGACAGGGGGGAGCTCTGGGGCCAACGTCCTGACTTTC | CASSPKTGGSSGANVLTF
TRBJ2-7 | 13 | . | . | TRBV29-1 | TGCAGCGTGGCCGGGATTCTCTCCTACGAGCAGTACTTC | CSVAGILSYEQYF
TRBJ1-2 | 14 | TRBD1 | few | TRBV18 | TGTGCCAGCTCACCAGGGACAGGGGGCCAGAGCTACACCTTC | CASSPGTGGQSYTF
TRBJ2-7 | 13 | . | . | TRBV29-1 | TGCAGCGTTGGAGGCAGGGTCTCCTACGAGCAGTACTTC | CSVGGRVSYEQYF
TRBJ1-5 | 13 | . | . | TRBV7-2 | TGTGCCAGCAGCGTACAGGGAGATCAGCCCCAGCATTTT | CASSVQGDQPQHF
TRBJ2-1 | 16 | . | few | TRBV18 | TGTGCCAGCTCACCACCGTCCAGGGCCACCTACAATGAGCAGTTCTTC | CASSPPSRATYNEQFF
TRBJ2-1 | 17 | TRBD2 | . | TRBV18 | TGTGCCAGCTCACCCCCTCGGAGCGGGAGTCTCGACAATGAGCAGTTCTTC | CASSPPRSGSLDNEQFF
TRBJ1-5 | 13 | TRBD1 | few | TRBV19 | TGTGCCAGTAGTTACGACAGGGATCAGCCCCAGCATTTT | CASSYDRDQPQHF
TRBJ1-5 | 15 | TRBD1 | few | TRBV18 | TGTGCCAGCTCACCAATGGACAGGGGAGGTCAGCCCCAGCATTTT | CASSPMDRGGQPQHF
TRBJ1-2 | 12 | . | few | TRBV6-5 | TGTGCCAGCAAAAGGCAGGGTGGCGGCTACACCTTC | CASKRQGGGYTF
TRBJ2-5 | 10 | . | few | TRBV30 | TGTGCCTGGAGCAAAGAGACCCAGTACTTC | CAWSKETQYF
TRBJ2-1 | 13 | . | . | TRBV28 | TGTGCCAGCAGAGGAGGCGCTCGCAATGAGCAGTTCTTC | CASRGGARNEQFF
TRBJ2-7 | 16 | TRBD2 | . | TRBV7-2 | TGTGCCAGCAGCTTAGACGGGCTAGCGGGAACCTACGAGCAGTACTTC | CASSLDGLAGTYEQYF
TRBJ1-2 | 12 | . | . | TRBV11-2 | TGTGCCAGCAGCTTAGGCGGGTATGGCTACACCTTC | CASSLGGYGYTF
TRBJ2-2 | 15 | . | few | TRBV7-9 | TGTGCCAGCCCGGGTGGGACTTCGAACACCGGGGAGCTGTTTTTT | CASPGGTSNTGELFF
TRBJ2-7 | 14 | TRBD2 | . | TRBV29-1 | TGCAGCGTTGAAACCCCTAGCGGGAGTCGGAAGCAGTACTTC | CSVETPSGSRKQYF
TRBJ1-5 | 13 | TRBD1 | few | TRBV5-1 | TGCGCCAGCAGCTGGACAGGGGGCCAGCCCCAGCATTTT | CASSWTGGQPQHF
TRBJ2-7 | 15 | . | . | TRBV25-1 | TGTGCCAGCAGTGTCGCGGAAAGCCCCTCCTACGAGCAGTACTTC | CASSVAESPSYEQYF
TRBJ2-1 | 14 | TRBD2 | . | TRBV29-1 | TGCAGCGTTGATCTTCTAGCGGGAGTTTATGAGCAGTTCTTC | CSVDLLAGVYEQFF
TRBJ2-1 | 16 | TRBD2 | few | TRBV4-2 | TGTGCCAGCAGCCAAGATCTAGCGGGAGCGGCCAATGAGCAGTTCTTC | CASSQDLAGAANEQFF
TRBJ2-3 | 13 | . | few | TRBV30 | TGTGCCTGGAGTAGAGGGCACACAGATACGCAGTATTTT | CAWSRGHTDTQYF
TRBJ2-3 | 15 | TRBD2 | . | TRBV30 | TGTGCCTGGAGGAAACTAGCGGCCAACACAGATACGCAGTATTTT | CAWRKLAANTDTQYF
TRBJ2-7 | 15 | TRBD1 | . | TRBV7-9 | TGTGCCAGCAGCCTCGAAGGACAGGGGGCCTACGAGCAGTACTTC | CASSLEGQGAYEQYF
TRBJ2-7 | 14 | . | few | TRBV29-1 | TGCAGCGTTGAACGCGGGACCGTCGGAGGAGAGCAGTACTTC | CSVERGTVGGEQYF